The 8 T cell receptor beta chains presented below share a single source sample, sequenced in a study of CD8+ T cells in alopecia areata. TCR sequencing used cDNA made by reverse transcription of extracted RNA. Assay used: immunoSEQ multiplex PCR; TCRdb lists only in-frame clones, some missing. The sample lists 210,000 or so clones, more than 60% occurring once. The treatment was: oral pan-JAK inhibitor, 5-10 mg twice daily. The source was CD4+ T cells sorted from blood, collected at approximately week 42, from a patient treated with tofacitinib. The receptors shown here come from a human donor with alopecia areata.

The rearrangement joins TRBV5-1 to TRBJ2-1, with D perhaps matching TRBD1 (5 bases). The V gene lost 4 bases and the J gene lost 6 bases, with 23 bases spanning the gap. The CDR3 covers 17 residues. CDR1 and CDR2 from the germline V gene are SGHRS and YFSETQ. In DNA form, the CDR3 reads TGCGCCAGCAGCCCTTTGGACATTCAGACCAACACCAATGAGCAGTTCTTC. Translating gives CASSPLDIQTNTNEQFF.

V is TRBV30 and J is TRBJ2-3, with D uncertain. This CDR3 spans 14 amino acids. V was cut by 0 bases and J by 1 base, with 8 bases left in between. CDR1 and CDR2 (germline): GTSNPN, SVGIG (reference sequence). As DNA, the CDR3 is TGTGCCTGGAGTGTACCTGTGGGCACAGATACGCAGTATTTT. It specifies CAWSVPVGTDTQYF.

In this sample, this clone turned up a few times. V usage is TRBV5-1 and J usage is TRBJ2-7; 7 nucleotides align to TRBD2. V shed 6 bases and J 2 bases; nucleotides not matched to a gene: 8. This CDR3 spans 14 amino acids. Per the germline V gene, CDR1 is SGHRS and CDR2 is YFSETQ. The CDR3 protein is CASKHGRQTYEQYF. The DNA for the CDR3 is TGCGCCAGCAAACACGGGAGGCAGACCTACGAGCAGTACTTC.

The chain employs TRBV5-1 and TRBJ2-3; D is ambiguous. V gave up 0 bases and J gave up 2 bases, with 7 bases separating them. Germline CDR1 reads SGHRS; CDR2 reads YFSETQ. This CDR3 has 14 amino acids. CDR3 loop: CASSLDGTTDTQYF. CDR3 in DNA: TGCGCCAGCAGCTTGGACGGTACCACAGATACGCAGTATTTT.

The CDR3 loop reads CASSAQTTGTGTMGGYGYTF. The CDR3 DNA sequence: TGTGCCAGCAGCGCACAAACTACCGGGACAGGGACTATGGGAGGCTATGGCTACACCTTC. V usage is TRBV9 and J usage is TRBJ1-2; the match to TRBD1 covers 9 bases. V shed 3 bases, J shed 4 bases, and the junction held 22 bases outside the gene matches. Germline V gene sequence: CDR1 SGDLS, CDR2 YYNGEE. The CDR3 loop spans 20 amino acids.

The rearrangement joins TRBV25-1 to TRBJ1-2; 9 bases are shared with TRBD1. The CDR3 has 14 residues. The ends lost 7 bases at V and 5 bases at J; junction bases unmatched: 8. Germline CDR1 is MGHDK and CDR2 is SYGVNS. DNA for the CDR3: TGTGCCAGCACCCGGACAGGGGAAATTTATGGCTACACCTTC. Translating gives CASTRTGEIYGYTF.

The CDR3: CSVELGNEQFF. CDR3 nucleotide sequence: TGCAGCGTTGAATTGGGCAATGAGCAGTTCTTC. This chain uses TRBV29-1 with TRBJ2-1; D gene unclear. The CDR3 extends over 11 amino acids. Germline CDR1 reads SQVTM; CDR2 reads ANQGSEA. The V gene lost 2 bases and the J gene lost 6 bases, with 5 bases spanning the gap.

The chain carries TRBV7-3 and TRBJ2-7; D is possibly TRBD1 (5 bases). Per the germline V gene, CDR1 is SGHTA and CDR2 is FQGTGA. The CDR3 is 13 amino acids. V was trimmed by 3 bases and J by 6 bases, leaving 12 bases between them. The CDR3 DNA reads TGTGCCAGCAGCTTCGACAGAGGCGGCGAGCAGTACTTC. Translated: CASSFDRGGEQYF.